This T cell receptor beta chain was captured in a study of T cell responses to AZD1222 COVID-19 vaccine (dated by TCRdb to about 2021). As for the study more broadly: AZD1222 recipients with second doses at about 4 weeks or about 12 weeks were pooled, because spike-specific TCR depth and breadth did not differ between schedules. A total of 233 trial participants underwent TCR sequencing, of whom about 200 had received two doses of AZD1222 and approximately 25 had received two doses of the MenACWY control vaccine. Trial participants were enrolled by age into subgroups of 18-55, 56-69 and 70-plus years, and around 150, 29 and 61 TCR-sequenced participants, respectively, were included in these subgroups.

CDR1 SGHDT and CDR2 YYEEEE are derived from the germline V gene. The V and J ends are trimmed by 3 bases and 0 bases, leaving 7 bases between them. Its CDR3 holds 15 amino acids, cysteine through phenylalanine. The CDR3 DNA has 45 bases and is translated from base 1. In regard to this clone: The antigen this receptor binds is unknown. No base quality values were provided; no much bigger clone lies one nucleotide off. Other DNA sequences in the same sample also yield this CDR3.

The meaning of the sample's time point label: baseline before first vaccination. Samples from vaccinated people were obtained from the UK trials COV001 and COV002, which included a single-blind randomized controlled phase 2/3 trial of AZD1222 (ChAdOx1 nCoV-19) in healthy adults. Trial participant PBMC samples were collected at day 0 and day 28 after the second dose for TCRbeta chain sequencing. What the work shows at the level of the full study, not this receptor alone: Conclusions about previously exposed vaccinees are limited, since just six or seven AZD1222 recipients were seropositive for SARS-CoV-2 at baseline. Vaccine-associated CD4 TCRs spanned the whole spike protein, with dominant responses in regions 160-218 and 743-854. The 56-69-year group was small, and its depth increase did not reach significance, likely because of low power. Spike-specific TCR breadth and depth rose significantly after two AZD1222 doses compared with day 0 and with MenACWY recipients. Epitopes outside the regions mutated in the B.1.351 and B.1.1.7 variants were reportedly recognized by nearly half of the unique spike-specific TCRs. Because no day 14 peak-response samples were available, the repertoires could be characterized only after the peak T cell response. Participants were mostly white British, with more females than males. The authors suggested clonal diversity may have been underestimated.

The CDR3 regions of human TCRbeta chains were analyzed by immunosequencing. For the original study's pipeline: Repertoire TCRs were checked for matches against a reference library of SARS-CoV-2-specific TCRs that had been generated using the MIRA antigen-specificity platform. Breadth was defined as the fraction of unique TCRs that were SARS-CoV-2-associated, and depth was defined as the fraction of total T cells that were SARS-CoV-2-associated. Using the MIRA data, each spike-specific TCR was assigned both to the spike region to which the TCR was reactive and to a CD4 or CD8 class. Log10-transformed breadth and depth values were compared by one-way ANOVA with Sidak's multiple comparisons tests. The table comes from immuneACCESS by way of TCRdb, which keeps in-frame sequences with V and J called. Part of the clones is missing from these tables; in studies checked, under half for an unresolved V gene and the rest for unknown reasons. V, J and clone size are taken as reported in that table, and D and trimming were inferred from the DNA itself. The table for this sample lists 110,000 or so clones; about 86% of them were counted only once. The ten top clones hold 12% of the sample.

The sequences come from peripheral blood, collected on day 0 of AZD1222 vaccination. This clonotype originated in an adult in good health. Recombination connected TRBV5-6 to TRBJ2-6; tentative D gene TRBD1, with 5 bases matching. The CDR3 sequence is CASSSRVSGANVLTF. The DNA sequence reads TGTGCCAGCAGCTCCAGGGTCTCTGGGGCCAACGTCCTGACTTTC.